This T cell receptor (beta chain) was sequenced for a study of blood T cell repertoires in COVID-19. Study background: Collection of acute and convalescent COVID-19 samples took place in the United States, Italy and Spain. Sources were T cells, B-cell-depleted T cells, or PBMCs; the material itself was cDNA or gDNA.

The CDR3 sequence is 13 residues long. V was shortened by 3 bases and J by 6 bases, with 11 bases between the two germline ends. The germline CDR1 and CDR2 sequences are LNHDA and SQIVND (reference sequence). Assignments of participants to cohorts depended upon their own reported clinical history. Two negative PCRs, clearance, or symptom resolution were required of recovered Cohort 3 donors. Generated by immunoSEQ multiplex PCR, the TCRdb table keeps only in-frame clones and is missing some. The repertoire holds about 300,000 clones, with about nine tenths as singletons. Sequencing was carried out using PBMCs or T cells enriched from blood (not recorded which). The J gene is TRBJ1-2, the V gene TRBV19; no reliable D call. The clonotype comes from a woman aged 35 to 49 who had recovered from COVID-19. CDR3 in amino acids: CASSILPWHGYTF. The CDR3, as DNA: TGTGCCAGTAGTATCCTTCCCTGGCATGGCTACACCTTC. The full variable domain, rest sourced from reference TRBV19 and TRBJ1-2, is DGGITQSPKYLFRKEGQNVTLSCEQNLNHDAMYWYRQDPGQGLRLIYYSQIVNDFQKGDIAEGYSVSREKKESFPLTVTSAQKNPTAFYLCASSILPWHGYTFGSGTRLTVV.